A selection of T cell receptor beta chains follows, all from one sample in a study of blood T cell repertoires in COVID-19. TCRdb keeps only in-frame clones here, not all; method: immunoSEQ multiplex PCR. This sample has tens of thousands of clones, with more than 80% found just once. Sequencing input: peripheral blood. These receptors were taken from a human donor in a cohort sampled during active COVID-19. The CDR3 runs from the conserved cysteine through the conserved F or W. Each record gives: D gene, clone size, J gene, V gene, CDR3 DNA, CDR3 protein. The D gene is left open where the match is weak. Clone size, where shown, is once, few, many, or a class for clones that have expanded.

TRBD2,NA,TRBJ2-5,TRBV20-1,TGCAGTGCTAGTCGCGGAAGCGGGGGTGAAGAGACCCAGTACTTC,CSASRGSGGEETQYF
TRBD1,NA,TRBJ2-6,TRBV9,TGTGCCAGCAGCTCTTGGGGACAGGGCTTGCCTGGGGCCAACGTCCTGACTTTC,CASSSWGQGLPGANVLTF
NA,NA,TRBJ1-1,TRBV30,TGTGCCTGGAGGTTCTTGAACACTGAAGCTTTCTTT,CAWRFLNTEAFF
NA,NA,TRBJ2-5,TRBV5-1,TGCGCCAGCAGCTTGGAGGGTTTGGGGAGCCAAGAGACCCAGTACTTC,CASSLEGLGSQETQYF
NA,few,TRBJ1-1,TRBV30,TGTGCCTGGAGTGCGGTGAACACTGAAGCTTTCTTT,CAWSAVNTEAFF
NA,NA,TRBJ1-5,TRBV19,TGTGCCAGTCGGTCCACCGGACTGACAAATCAGCCCCAGCATTTT,CASRSTGLTNQPQHF
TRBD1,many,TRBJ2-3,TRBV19,TGTGCCAGTAGTATGGACAGGTCTAGCACAGATACGCAGTATTTT,CASSMDRSSTDTQYF
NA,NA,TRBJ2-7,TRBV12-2,TGTGCAAGTCGCTTACGTGCGGCAATTTCCTACGAGCAGTACTTC,CASRLRAAISYEQYF
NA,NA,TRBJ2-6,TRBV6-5,TGTGCCAGTTATAAGAGCTCTGGGGCCAACGTCCTGACTTTC,CASYKSSGANVLTF
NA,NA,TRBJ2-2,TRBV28,TGTGCAAGTGGGAGAAACACCGGGGAGCTGTTTTTT,CASGRNTGELFF
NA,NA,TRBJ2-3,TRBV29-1,TGCAGCGTTGATACAGGGACAGATACGCAGTATTTT,CSVDTGTDTQYF
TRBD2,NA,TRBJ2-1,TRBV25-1,TGTGCCAGCAGTGAATCGGTCGGAGCTAGCGGGATGCGGCATGAGCAGTTCTTC,CASSESVGASGMRHEQFF
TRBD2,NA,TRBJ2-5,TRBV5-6,TGTGCCAGCAGCCCGGGGGGTAAGACTAGCGTGGAGACCCAGTACTTC,CASSPGGKTSVETQYF
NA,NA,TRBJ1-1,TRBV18,TGTGCCAGCTCACGGCCCCCTGCAGGGGACACTGAAGCTTTCTTT,CASSRPPAGDTEAFF
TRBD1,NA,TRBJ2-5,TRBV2,TGTGCCAGCAGTGAAGGGGGACAGGGAGGGAAGACCCAGTACTTC,CASSEGGQGGKTQYF
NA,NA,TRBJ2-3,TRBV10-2,TGCGCCAGCAGTGAGAACGCCCTCAGAGATACGCAGTATTTT,CASSENALRDTQYF